Listed below are T cell receptor beta chains from one sample, sequenced in a study of blood T cells in healthy people across ages. TCRdb re-called the 5' RACE reads with MiXCR, one entry per CDR3 protein. The table shows approximately 1.5 million distinct CDR3 sequences, with about 31% occurring only once. Specimen: blood. These receptor sequences come from a woman under 40 in good health. The CDR3 runs from the conserved cysteine through the conserved F or W. Each record gives: J gene, D gene, clone size, V gene, CDR3 protein, CDR3 DNA. D genes are given only for firm matches. Expanded clones get a size class; other rows say once, few or many, or leave the size out.

j_gene: TRBJ1-2
d_gene: -
abundance: few
v_gene: TRBV20-1
CDR3aa: CSASVNYGYTF
CDR3nt: TGCAGTGCAAGTGTTAACTATGGCTACACCTTC

j_gene: TRBJ2-7
d_gene: -
abundance: -
v_gene: TRBV20-1
CDR3aa: CSAFIAGYEQYF
CDR3nt: TGCAGTGCTTTTATAGCTGGCTACGAGCAGTACTTC

j_gene: TRBJ2-1
d_gene: TRBD2
abundance: few
v_gene: TRBV7-9
CDR3aa: CASSFLLAGGDEQFF
CDR3nt: TGTGCCAGCAGCTTTCTACTAGCGGGAGGCGATGAGCAGTTCTTC

j_gene: TRBJ2-3
d_gene: TRBD2
abundance: few
v_gene: TRBV9
CDR3aa: CASSVSGRGSDTQYF
CDR3nt: TGTGCCAGCAGCGTTAGCGGGAGAGGCTCAGATACGCAGTATTTT

j_gene: TRBJ2-3
d_gene: TRBD2
abundance: -
v_gene: TRBV4-2
CDR3aa: CASSQVTSGRSTDTQYF
CDR3nt: TGTGCCAGCAGCCAAGTAACTAGCGGGAGGAGTACAGATACGCAGTATTTT

j_gene: TRBJ2-7
d_gene: TRBD2
abundance: few
v_gene: TRBV6-2/TRBV6-3
CDR3aa: CASSYEAPGTSGRVSYEQYF
CDR3nt: TGTGCCAGCAGTTACGAAGCCCCCGGGACTAGCGGGAGGGTTTCCTACGAGCAGTACTTC

j_gene: TRBJ2-5
d_gene: TRBD2
abundance: few
v_gene: TRBV3-1
CDR3aa: CASSSPSGSETQYF
CDR3nt: TGTGCCAGCAGCTCGCCTAGCGGGAGTGAGACCCAGTACTTC

j_gene: TRBJ2-1
d_gene: TRBD1
abundance: -
v_gene: TRBV6-1
CDR3aa: CASSKYSGTGLGEQFF
CDR3nt: TGTGCCAGCAGTAAATATTCCGGGACAGGGTTGGGAGAGCAGTTCTTC

j_gene: TRBJ2-7
d_gene: -
abundance: many
v_gene: TRBV7-9
CDR3aa: CASSQTPGLTGEQYF
CDR3nt: TGTGCCAGCAGCCAGACCCCGGGACTCACTGGGGAGCAGTACTTC

j_gene: TRBJ2-5
d_gene: -
abundance: -
v_gene: TRBV6-1
CDR3aa: CASDRSQETQYF
CDR3nt: TGTGCCAGTGACAGGAGCCAAGAGACCCAGTACTTC

j_gene: TRBJ2-3
d_gene: -
abundance: many
v_gene: TRBV20-1
CDR3aa: CSATRVATDTQYF
CDR3nt: TGCAGTGCTACCCGGGTAGCTACAGATACGCAGTATTTT

j_gene: TRBJ1-5
d_gene: -
abundance: once
v_gene: TRBV30
CDR3aa: CAWSGATGFNQPQHF
CDR3nt: TGTGCCTGGAGTGGAGCGACAGGTTTCAATCAGCCCCAGCATTTT

j_gene: TRBJ2-3
d_gene: -
abundance: -
v_gene: TRBV27
CDR3aa: CASTLRGTDTQYF
CDR3nt: TGTGCCAGCACCTTACGGGGCACAGATACGCAGTATTTT

j_gene: TRBJ2-1
d_gene: -
abundance: -
v_gene: TRBV28
CDR3aa: CASGFNEQFF
CDR3nt: TGTGCCAGCGGTTTTAACGAGCAGTTCTTC

j_gene: TRBJ2-6
d_gene: -
abundance: few
v_gene: TRBV2
CDR3aa: CASSGTVTGANVLTF
CDR3nt: TGTGCCAGCAGTGGGACAGTAACTGGGGCCAACGTCCTGACTTTC

j_gene: TRBJ2-4
d_gene: TRBD2
abundance: -
v_gene: TRBV9
CDR3aa: CASSDGGLASREQYF
CDR3nt: TGTGCCAGCAGCGACGGGGGACTAGCCTCTCGGGAGCAGTACTTC

j_gene: TRBJ1-1
d_gene: TRBD1
abundance: -
v_gene: TRBV6-1
CDR3aa: CASSACGGGLNTEAFF
CDR3nt: TGTGCCAGCAGTGCCTGCGGAGGGGGCCTGAACACTGAAGCTTTCTTT

j_gene: TRBJ1-1
d_gene: TRBD1
abundance: -
v_gene: TRBV20-1
CDR3aa: CSAKPGQGGAEAFF
CDR3nt: TGCAGTGCCAAGCCGGGACAGGGAGGCGCTGAAGCTTTCTTT